The 31 T cell receptor beta chains listed next were all sequenced from one sample in a study of blood T cell repertoires in COVID-19. Data came from immunoSEQ multiplex PCR; TCRdb stores just in-frame clones and leaves some out. This sample yields approximately 240,000 clones, of which approximately 82% are seen a single time; 4.5% to 5% belongs to the top ten. Sequences were obtained from peripheral blood. These receptors originate from an elderly woman with active or convalescent COVID-19.

This chain joins TRBV27 and TRBJ1-5; 7 bases are a match to TRBD1. The CDR3 loop spans 17 amino acids. Germline lookup yields CDR1 MNHEY and CDR2 SMNVEV (reference sequence). V dropped 4 bases and J dropped 0; count of bases not matched to a gene: 9. Here the CDR3 DNA reads TGTGCCAGCAGTTCCACAACCGGGACAGATAGCAATCAGCCCCAGCATTTT. Translated: CASSSTTGTDSNQPQHF.

This chain connects TRBV7-2 to TRBJ1-5, with a weak D call TRBD1 (5 bases). CDR3 length: 14 amino acids. Germline CDR1 reads SGHTA; CDR2 reads FQGNSA. Trimming took 1 base from V and 4 from J, leaving 8 bases between them. The DNA for the CDR3 is TGTGCCAGCAGCTTAGGTGACAGAAATCAGCCCCAGCATTTT. It encodes CASSLGDRNQPQHF.

V and J are TRBV5-1 and TRBJ2-5, with 8 nucleotides matching TRBD2. Unmatched junction bases numbered 6, after V lost 1 base and J lost 4 bases. The CDR3 has 15 residues. CDR1 is SGHRS and CDR2 is YFSETQ in the germline V gene. The CDR3 bases are TGCGCCAGCAGCTTGCCGGGAGGGCCGATAGAGACCCAGTACTTC. It encodes CASSLPGGPIETQYF.

This clone showed up just a few times. The CDR3 DNA sequence: TGCGCCAGCAGCCAAGATATTGCACTATCAAGTTCACCCCTCCACTTT. Translating gives CASSQDIALSSSPLHF. The rearrangement uses TRBV4-1 and TRBJ1-6; D is uncertain. CDR3 length: 16 amino acids. The V gene's germline CDR1 is MGHRA and CDR2 YSYEKL. The V gene lost 0 bases and the J gene lost 9 bases, with 15 bases spanning the gap.

This clone has more than one count but fewer than ten. This CDR3 is CASSLASGQRSTGTEAFF. Here the CDR3 DNA reads TGCGCCAGCAGCTTGGCTTCGGGACAGAGGTCTACCGGTACTGAAGCTTTCTTT. J is TRBJ1-1 and V is TRBV5-1; TRBD1 agrees at 7 bases. CDR1 SGHRS and CDR2 YFSETQ come from the germline V gene. The CDR3 extends over 18 amino acids. V lost 0 bases to trimming and J lost 5 bases; unmatched junction nucleotides: 16.

This clone was seen ten or more times. Other nucleotide sequences in the sample specify the same CDR3. The CDR3 loop reads CASSITGQGNQPQHF. CDR3 DNA: TGTGCCAGTAGTATAACGGGACAGGGAAATCAGCCCCAGCATTTT. This chain links TRBV19 with TRBJ1-5; 9 bases agree with TRBD1. Germline loops: CDR1 LNHDA, CDR2 SQIVND (reference sequence). V lost 2 bases, J lost 4 bases, and 3 bases stayed unmatched. The CDR3 has 15 residues.

The rearrangement uses TRBV19 and TRBJ2-2; 10 bases line up with TRBD1. The V and J ends lost 5 bases and 4 bases, in that order; junction bases with no gene match: 4. Germline V gene data show CDR1 as LNHDA and CDR2 as SQIVND (reference sequence). The CDR3 has 15 residues. The chain's CDR3 is CASSVDRGPTGELFF. CDR3 nucleotides: TGTGCCAGTAGTGTCGACAGGGGGCCCACCGGGGAGCTGTTTTTT.

This clone was found a few times. This chain links TRBV28 with TRBJ1-2; TRBD1 agrees at 12 bases. V dropped 3 bases and J dropped 14; count of bases not matched to a gene: 10. Germline CDR1 MDHEN, CDR2 SYDVKM. The CDR3 loop spans 14 amino acids. The CDR3 is CASSFGTGGLGGTF. The CDR3, as DNA: TGTGCCAGCAGTTTCGGGACAGGGGGCCTGGGTGGGACCTTC.

This clone was picked up a small number of times. The rearrangement links TRBV5-1 to TRBJ2-7; 9 nucleotides line up with TRBD1. The V gene's germline CDR1 is SGHRS and CDR2 YFSETQ. The ends lost 4 bases at V and 4 bases at J; junction bases unmatched: 6. The CDR3 is 14 residues long. The CDR3 nucleotides are TGCGCCAGCAGCCTCGGGGGACAGGGTTACGAGCAGTACTTC. Amino acids: CASSLGGQGYEQYF.

The chain combines TRBV15 with TRBJ1-2; 7 bases align to TRBD1. Germline V gene data show CDR1 as LNHNV and CDR2 as YYDKDF (reference sequence). The CDR3 runs to 14 residues. Trimming at V came to 6 bases and at J to 0 bases, leaving 4 bases not matched to a gene. The CDR3 reads CATRQGTSNYGYTF. The CDR3 DNA reads as TGTGCCACCAGACAGGGGACATCTAACTATGGCTACACCTTC. The full variable domain, rest sourced from reference TRBV15 and TRBJ1-2, is DAMVIQNPRYQVTQFGKPVTLSCSQTLNHNVMYWYQQKSSQAPKLLFHYYDKDFNNEADTPDNFQSRRPNTSFCFLDIRSPGLGDTAMYLCATRQGTSNYGYTFGSGTRLTVV.

The chain has TRBV5-1 and TRBJ2-2, with 9 bases matching TRBD2. This CDR3 is built from 20 residues. J gave up 3 bases and V 3 bases, and 18 bases lay outside the gene matches. Looked up from germline, CDR1 is SGHRS and CDR2 is YFSETQ. This CDR3 is CASSSRLAGGRSFDTGELFF. The CDR3 DNA is TGCGCCAGCAGCTCAAGACTCGCGGGGGGGCGTAGTTTTGACACCGGGGAGCTGTTTTTT. The full variable domain, completed using reference TRBV5-1 and TRBJ2-2, is KAGVTQTPRYLIKTRGQQVTLSCSPISGHRSVSWYQQTPGQGLQFLFEYFSETQRNKGNFPGRFSGRQFSNSRSEMNVSTLELGDSALYLCASSSRLAGGRSFDTGELFFGEGSRLTVL.

The rearrangement links TRBV30 to TRBJ1-1, with D possibly TRBD1 on 6 matching bases. Trimming shortened V by 1 base and J by 4 bases, and 19 bases separated the two germline ends. CDR1 GTSNPN and CDR2 SVGIG come from the germline V gene (reference sequence). CDR3 length: 16 amino acids. The CDR3 reads CAWSAPIVSTGTEAFF. CDR3 bases: TGTGCCTGGAGTGCCCCTATAGTTTCGACAGGCACTGAAGCTTTCTTT. Full variable domain (outside the CDR3, taken from reference TRBV30 and TRBJ1-1): SQTIHQWPATLVQPVGSPLSLECTVEGTSNPNLYWYRQAAGRGLQLLFYSVGIGQISSEVPQNLSASRPQDRQFILSSKKLLLSDSGFYLCAWSAPIVSTGTEAFFGQGTRLTVV.

This chain uses TRBV7-2 with TRBJ1-6; a weak D match, TRBD1 (6 bases). This CDR3 has 14 amino acids. Germline assignment: CDR1 SGHTA and CDR2 FQGNSA. Trimming took off 8 bases at V and 9 bases at J, with 17 bases between the two ends. The CDR3 sequence: CASGKGVFFSPLHF. CDR3 coding DNA: TGTGCCAGCGGAAAGGGGGTTTTCTTTTCACCCCTCCACTTT.

This chain uses TRBV18 with TRBJ2-5; no clear D. Germline CDR1 is KGHSH and CDR2 is LQKENI. The CDR3 has 13 residues. V was trimmed by 3 bases and J by 1 base, leaving 6 bases between them. CDR3 coding DNA: TGTGCCAGCTCACCCCCCAGCCAAGAGACCCAGTACTTC. The encoded protein is CASSPPSQETQYF.

This chain joins TRBV18 and TRBJ1-3; a possible D gene is TRBD1 (5 bases). V lost 5 bases and J lost 4, with 18 bases in between. Per the germline V gene, CDR1 is KGHSH and CDR2 is LQKENI. The CDR3 is 16 amino acids. The chain's CDR3 is CASSFQSATEGNTIYF. CDR3 nucleotides: TGTGCCAGCTCATTCCAATCAGCGACAGAAGGAAACACCATATATTTT.

This chain joins TRBV24-1 and TRBJ2-3; D remains unclear. Germline CDR1 is KGHDR and CDR2 is SFDVKD. The V end lost 4 bases, the J end lost 5 bases, and 18 bases lay between the germline ends. The CDR3 is 16 amino acids. The DNA for the CDR3 is TGTGCCACCAGTGACCCGGGTCCCCCACCGGGAGATACGCAGTATTTT. Translating gives CATSDPGPPPGDTQYF.

This chain connects TRBV9 to TRBJ2-1; TRBD2 matches 12 bases. Germline V CDR1 and CDR2: SGDLS, YYNGEE. This CDR3 has 16 amino acids. Trimming at V came to 4 bases and at J to 5 bases, leaving 7 bases not matched to a gene. For the CDR3, the DNA is TGTGCCAGCAGCCGGGGGGGACTAGCGGGTAACAATGAGCAGTTCTTC. It codes for CASSRGGLAGNNEQFF. Together with reference TRBV9 and TRBJ2-1, the CDR3 gives the full variable domain: DSGVTQTPKHLITATGQRVTLRCSPRSGDLSVYWYQQSLDQGLQFLIQYYNGEERAKGNILERFSAQQFPDLHSELNLSSLELGDSALYFCASSRGGLAGNNEQFFGPGTRLTVL.

The chain couples TRBV7-2 to TRBJ2-5, with D unresolved. Trimming removed 5 bases from V and 7 bases from J, with 8 bases in between. Per germline, CDR1 SGHTA and CDR2 FQGNSA. This CDR3 region has 11 residues. The DNA of the CDR3 is TGTGCCAGCAGCCCCGCCGGGACCCAGTACTTC. Translating gives CASSPAGTQYF.

This clone came up once. V usage is TRBV27 and J usage is TRBJ1-1; a possible D gene is TRBD1 (6 bases). Per germline, CDR1 MNHEY and CDR2 SMNVEV (reference sequence). There are 14 residues in the CDR3. Trimming pared 6 bases from V and 6 bases from J, leaving 17 bases between. CDR3 DNA sequence: TGTGCCAGCAGCCAAAGCCAGGGGTTCGCTGAAGCTTTCTTT. Translating gives CASSQSQGFAEAFF.

The chain carries TRBV5-6 and TRBJ1-2, with D unresolved. Trimming took 0 bases from V and 2 from J, leaving 8 bases between them. The germline gives CDR1 SGHDT, CDR2 YYEEEE. The CDR3 length is 14 residues. The CDR3 nucleotides read TGTGCCAGCAGCTTGGTAACACAAAACTATGGCTACACCTTC. Translation: CASSLVTQNYGYTF.

The J gene is TRBJ1-5, the V gene TRBV27; no definite D call. The CDR3 consists of 14 residues. The germline V gene encodes CDR1 MNHEY and CDR2 SMNVEV (reference sequence). V lost 3 bases and J lost 2, with 8 bases in between. As DNA, the CDR3 is TGTGCCAGCAGTTTTTCGGAGGGCAATCAGCCCCAGCATTTT. It is translated as CASSFSEGNQPQHF.

This chain uses TRBV6-5 with TRBJ2-5; 7 nucleotides match TRBD1. Germline-derived CDR1 and CDR2 are MNHEY and SVGAGI. Trimming removed 2 bases from V and 3 bases from J; junction bases left unmatched: 3. The CDR3 has 14 residues. CDR3 amino acids: CASSYGTAEETQYF. The CDR3 coding sequence is TGTGCCAGCAGTTACGGGACAGCCGAAGAGACCCAGTACTTC.

Only a few counts were recorded for this clone. V gene TRBV12-3 or TRBV12-4 combines with J gene TRBJ2-7; TRBD1 might be the D (7 bases). The CDR3 consists of 13 residues. Trimming took 5 bases from V and 6 from J, leaving 14 bases between them. The CDR3 loop is CASSIRQGGEQYF. The CDR3 nucleotides are TGTGCCAGCAGTATAAGACAGGGAGGCGAGCAGTACTTC.

The rearrangement joins TRBV3-1 (or the pseudogene TRBV3-2) to TRBJ2-1; 11 bases line up with TRBD2. J was trimmed by 7 bases and V by 4 bases; bases with no gene match: 6. CDR1 and CDR2 (germline): LGHDT, YNNKEL (reference sequence). This CDR3 spans 15 amino acids. The CDR3 sequence is CASSLTSGVRNEQFF. CDR3 in DNA: TGTGCCAGCAGCCTGACTAGCGGGGTACGGAATGAGCAGTTCTTC.

The V and J genes are TRBV20-1 and TRBJ1-2; D remains ambiguous. With 3 bases removed from V and 3 bases from J, the gap between germline ends came to 14 bases. Per the germline V gene, CDR1 is DFQATT and CDR2 is SNEGSKA (reference sequence). This CDR3 is 14 amino acids long. This CDR3 reads CSASRPGIDYGYTF. CDR3 nucleotide sequence: TGCAGTGCTAGTCGACCAGGCATCGACTATGGCTACACCTTC.

The chain combines TRBV4-1 with TRBJ1-4, with D tentatively TRBD1 (6 bases). Per germline, CDR1 MGHRA and CDR2 YSYEKL. The CDR3 runs 17 residues. Deletions cut 2 bases from V and 4 bases from J, with 17 bases between. CDR3 DNA: TGCGCCAGCAGCCAAACCGGACAGATGTATGTTAATGAAAAACTGTTTTTT. Translated, it gives CASSQTGQMYVNEKLFF.

This rearrangement joins TRBV28 to TRBJ2-5; 7 nucleotides agree with TRBD2. The CDR3 totals 17 residues. Looked up from germline, CDR1 is MDHEN and CDR2 is SYDVKM. The trim removed 4 bases at V and 4 bases at J, leaving 15 bases unmatched. The CDR3, as DNA: TGTGCCAGCAGTTCGCTGGGCCTTTCGGGGGAGGGAGAGACCCAGTACTTC. The encoded protein is CASSSLGLSGEGETQYF.

The genes are TRBV5-6 and TRBJ1-6; D is possibly TRBD1 (5 bases). Germline V gene sequence: CDR1 SGHDT, CDR2 YYEEEE. The CDR3 runs 16 residues. Trimming pared 1 base from V and 7 bases from J, leaving 15 bases between. CDR3 coding DNA: TGTGCCAGCAGCTTGATGGGTGGCGGGGCCAATTCACCCCTCCACTTT. This gives the protein CASSLMGGGANSPLHF.

In this sample, this clone turned up a few times. This chain links TRBV10-2 with TRBJ2-3, with D perhaps TRBD2 (5 bases). The germline V and J ends were trimmed by 7 bases and 3 bases, with 14 bases remaining between them. This CDR3 has 14 amino acids. CDR1 WSHSY and CDR2 SAAADI come from the germline V gene. The CDR3 sequence is CASTARLSTDTQYF. The CDR3 coding sequence is TGCGCCAGCACCGCCCGACTAAGTACAGATACGCAGTATTTT.

The chain is built from TRBV28 and TRBJ1-1; D gene uncertain. CDR1 is MDHEN, CDR2 SYDVKM, per germline. Trimming pared 4 bases from V and 1 base from J, leaving 10 bases between. This CDR3 is 14 amino acids long. Here the CDR3 reads CASSSSWPNTEAFF. Here the CDR3 DNA reads TGTGCCAGCAGTTCCTCTTGGCCGAACACTGAAGCTTTCTTT. Complete variable domain (other parts from reference TRBV28 and TRBJ1-1): DVKVTQSSRYLVKRTGEKVFLECVQDMDHENMFWYRQDPGLGLRLIYFSYDVKMKEKGDIPEGYSVSREKKERFSLILESASTNQTSMYLCASSSSWPNTEAFFGQGTRLTVV.

The chain recombines TRBV10-2 with TRBJ2-5, with 9 bases that match TRBD2. This CDR3 has 14 amino acids. Germline CDR1 is WSHSY and CDR2 is SAAADI. V lost 8 bases, J lost 5 bases, and 9 bases stayed unmatched. This chain's CDR3 is CASRELAGVETQYF. As DNA, the CDR3 is TGCGCCAGCCGGGAGTTAGCGGGAGTGGAGACCCAGTACTTC.